This TCR beta chain was sequenced in a study of blood T cell repertoires in COVID-19 (dated by TCRdb to the early 2020s). Concerning the study at large: Samples from collaborators originated in the United States, Italy and Spain and spanned both the acute and convalescent phases of COVID-19. The prospective study material was composed of cDNA or gDNA derived from T cells, B-cell-depleted T cells, or PBMCs. The dataset comprised deeply sampled blood TCRbeta repertoires from subjects exposed to, actively infected with, or recovered from COVID-19. The repertoires were released in a freely available public database intended as a resource for research on the immune response to SARS-CoV-2. The samples were drawn from the first 160 participants of the ongoing ImmuneRACE study and from over a thousand subjects provided by 6 global collaborators. A de-identified subject ID, COVID-19 status, age in years and sex were almost always included in the sample metadata. Where available, HLA class I and class II types were obtained from metadata supplied by the sample provider rather than from assay-based typing.

TCRbeta CDR3 regions were amplified from genomic DNA using the immunoSEQ Assay, a bias-controlled multiplex PCR. Per the original workflow: The number of nucleated cells in each sample was estimated from the amplification of reference gene primers within the assay. To quantify the absolute abundance of each unique TCRbeta CDR3 rearrangement, sequence reads were collapsed and filtered. For each sample, productive Simpson clonality was calculated by taking the square root of Simpson's diversity index across productive rearrangements. TCRdb re-hosts the immuneACCESS table, in-frame sequences only. Its copies lack some clones; in the studies checked, an unresolved V gene accounts for under half of them, and the cause for the rest is not known. V, J and clone size reflect that table, while D and trimming were determined from the DNA. The sample data list a few hundred thousand clones, and roughly 83% of these were observed just once. Of the sample, approximately 1.3% is held by the ten largest clones.

Here is what the overall study found, with its caveats: The amount of clinical and demographic metadata varied by source and participant and was provided uncurated.

Participants in the prospective study were enrolled through a virtual design, were aged roughly 18 to 90 years, and lived in 24 United States geographic areas. In the prospective study, participants were assigned to cohorts based on the clinical history participants reported in a screening survey and a study questionnaire. Mobile phlebotomists in the prospective study collected whole blood, serum and a nasopharyngeal or oropharyngeal swab from every participant. Prospective study participants could optionally give additional blood draws and questionnaires over an approximately two-month period. Before DNA extraction, prospective study blood samples were shipped either frozen or at room temperature. Comments on this clone: The antigen it recognizes is unknown. Per-base qualities were not stored, and no clone one base away is much larger.

The source of this sequence is a woman in her thirties or forties with acute COVID-19. The sample was PBMCs or T cells enriched from blood (not recorded which).

The CDR3 protein sequence reads: CASSRSAYEQYF. The DNA sequence is as follows: TGTGCCAGCAGTCGTTCGGCCTACGAGCAGTACTTC. Rearrangement joined TRBV3-1 (or the pseudogene TRBV3-2) to TRBJ2-7; the D gene is not confidently resolved. Between the V and J ends, shortened by 6 bases and 2 bases respectively, the junction contains 8 bases. Including cysteine and phenylalanine, the CDR3 has 12 amino acids. Just the 36-base CDR3 DNA is kept, in frame starting at base 1. CDR1 LGHDT and CDR2 YNNKEL were looked up in the germline V gene (reference sequence).